This passage covers 30 T cell receptor beta chains from one sample sequenced in a study of early T cells in non-severe SARS-CoV-2 infection. TCRdb itself ran the 5' RACE reads through MiXCR, one entry per CDR3 protein. Of some 64,000 distinct CDR3 sequences listed, more than 7% are singletons. The sample consisted of whole blood, taken at baseline. These receptors all stem from an adult who was a healthcare worker with PCR-confirmed SARS-CoV-2 infection or an uninfected control (not recorded which).

The V gene is TRBV20-1, the J gene TRBJ2-3, with D perhaps matching TRBD2 (6 bases). The CDR3 contains 13 residues. Germline CDR1 DFQATT, CDR2 SNEGSKA (reference sequence). Trimming removed 5 bases from V and 4 bases from J, with 13 bases in between. CDR3 DNA: TGCAGTGCTCCCGAAGGAGGGTCAGATACGCAGTATTTT. Translation: CSAPEGGSDTQYF.

This clonotype showed up many times. The CDR3 region is CASSLGAETQYF. In nucleotides, the CDR3 is TGTGCCAGCAGCTTAGGTGCAGAGACCCAGTACTTC. The chain is built from TRBV11-2 and TRBJ2-5; D unclear. This CDR3 region has 12 residues. Germline CDR1 SGHAT, CDR2 FQNNGV. With 1 base removed from V and 4 bases from J, the gap between germline ends came to 4 bases.

This clonotype has only a few counts. The V gene is TRBV10-3, the J gene TRBJ2-7; tentatively, D is TRBD1 (6 bases). Per the germline V gene, CDR1 is ENHRY and CDR2 is SYGVKD. CDR3 length: 12 residues. The ends were cut back, 5 bases at V and 4 bases at J, with 9 bases in the middle. The CDR3 DNA reads TGTGCCATCAGTACAACAGGGTACGAGCAGTACTTC. Translation: CAISTTGYEQYF.

This rearrangement joins TRBV6-1 to TRBJ1-2; TRBD1 agrees at 8 bases. The germline gives CDR1 MNHNS, CDR2 SASEGT. The V segment lost 8 bases and the J segment 4 bases; nucleotides outside the gene matches: 12. The CDR3 totals 15 residues. The CDR3, as DNA: TGTGCCAGCGTACGACTGACAGGGGCCCTCTATGGCTACACCTTC. Its translation: CASVRLTGALYGYTF.

This clonotype has at least ten counts. The chain links TRBV29-1 to TRBJ2-1; 12 nucleotides match TRBD1. J lost 6 bases, V lost 5 bases, and 8 bases had no gene match. Germline V gene sequence: CDR1 SQVTM, CDR2 ANQGSEA. The CDR3 is 15 amino acids. The CDR3 coding sequence is TGCAGCGTTAAGCAGGGACAGGGGGCTAGCAATGAGCAGTTCTTC. Translated: CSVKQGQGASNEQFF.

The chain combines TRBV2 with TRBJ2-2, with a weak D call TRBD1 (6 bases). The germline V and J ends were trimmed by 0 bases and 8 bases, with 22 bases remaining between them. The length of the CDR3 is 18 residues. From germline, CDR1 is SNHLY and CDR2 FYNNEI. The CDR3 region is CASSEAHYRAVTRGELFF. Written as DNA, the CDR3 is TGTGCCAGCAGTGAAGCCCATTACAGGGCCGTAACTCGGGGGGAGCTGTTTTTT.

This clonotype has a handful of counts. The rearrangement links TRBV5-6 to TRBJ1-2; TRBD1 matches 12 bases. With V trimmed by 4 bases and J by 8 bases, 6 bases remained unmatched. CDR3 length equals 14 residues. CDR1 is SGHDT and CDR2 is YYEEEE in the germline V gene. This chain's CDR3 is CASSPGQGARGYTF. Here the CDR3 DNA reads TGTGCCAGCAGCCCGGGACAGGGGGCGCGCGGCTACACCTTC.

This clonotype was seen many times. The genes are TRBV20-1 and TRBJ2-5; weak D call: TRBD2 (6 bases). The CDR3 has 14 residues. Germline CDR1 is DFQATT and CDR2 is SNEGSKA (reference sequence). V was cut by 6 bases and J by 0 bases, with 14 bases left in between. For the CDR3, the DNA is TGCAGTGCCGTCTTAGCGGCTTACCAAGAGACCCAGTACTTC. It specifies CSAVLAAYQETQYF.

This chain links TRBV20-1 with TRBJ1-1; possible D gene TRBD1, 5 bases. The CDR3 extends over 14 amino acids. CDR1 DFQATT and CDR2 SNEGSKA come from the germline V gene (reference sequence). Deletions cut 4 bases from V and 2 bases from J, with 14 bases between. CDR3 in amino acids: CSATPIDRNTEAFF. CDR3 bases: TGCAGTGCTACTCCCATTGACAGAAACACTGAAGCTTTCTTT.

This clonotype was seen a handful of times. The chain recombines TRBV6-2 or TRBV6-3 with TRBJ1-1, with TRBD1 matching 12 bases. This CDR3 region has 18 residues. Germline V CDR1 and CDR2: MNHEY, SVGEGT. V shed 2 bases and J 1 base; nucleotides not matched to a gene: 8. Here the CDR3 DNA reads TGTGCCAGCAGTTACGCGACCGGGACAGGGGGCTGGAACACTGAAGCTTTCTTT. Translating it yields CASSYATGTGGWNTEAFF.

This clonotype was detected ten times or more. The chain combines TRBV2 with TRBJ1-5; a possible D gene is TRBD1 (5 bases). Germline V gene data show CDR1 as SNHLY and CDR2 as FYNNEI. The CDR3 is 15 residues long. The V end was cut by 2 bases, the J end by 4 bases, with 12 bases between. The CDR3: CASSETGTGNQPQHF. CDR3 nucleotide sequence: TGTGCCAGCAGTGAAACCGGGACGGGAAATCAGCCCCAGCATTTT.

This clonotype was seen many times. The V and J genes are TRBV5-1 and TRBJ1-6, with 9 bases lining up with TRBD1. The CDR3 contains 15 residues. Germline V gene data show CDR1 as SGHRS and CDR2 as YFSETQ. J gave up 9 bases and V 2 bases, and 6 bases lay outside the gene matches. DNA for the CDR3: TGCGCCAGCAGCTTAGGGGACAGGGCGACTTCACCCCTCCACTTT. It codes for CASSLGDRATSPLHF.

This chain links TRBV29-1 with TRBJ2-7, with TRBD1 matching 9 bases. The trim removed 4 bases at V and 6 bases at J, leaving 7 bases unmatched. The CDR3 totals 13 residues. CDR1 SQVTM and CDR2 ANQGSEA come from the germline V gene. DNA for the CDR3: TGCAGCGTTGGAGGACAGGGGACTGGCGAGCAGTACTTC. Translating it yields CSVGGQGTGEQYF.

The chain carries TRBV12-3 or TRBV12-4 and TRBJ2-4; TRBD1 aligns across 7 bases. The V segment lost 6 bases and the J segment 1 base; nucleotides outside the gene matches: 15. The CDR3 has 18 amino acids. DNA of the CDR3: TGTGCCAGCAGCCTGGTGACAGGGCCGGTTTTGGCCAAAAACATTCAGTACTTC. It translates to CASSLVTGPVLAKNIQYF.

In this sample, this clonotype turned up a few times. The chain combines TRBV5-6 with TRBJ2-5; TRBD1 matches 10 bases. Germline CDR1 reads SGHDT; CDR2 reads YYEEEE. The V gene end was trimmed by 4 bases and the J gene end by 5 bases; junction bases not matched to a gene: 14. There are 17 residues in the CDR3. In DNA, the CDR3 is TGTGCCAGCAGCACCCCATACCGGGACAGGGGAGAGGAGACCCAGTACTTC. Amino acids: CASSTPYRDRGEETQYF.

This clonotype was detected many times. This rearrangement joins TRBV4-3 to TRBJ2-4; no clear D gene. V lost 4 bases and J lost 6, with 10 bases in between. Germline CDR1 reads LGHNA; CDR2 reads YSLEER. The CDR3 runs 13 residues. In nucleotides, the CDR3 is TGCGCCAGCAGCCTAGAGGCGACAAACATTCAGTACTTC. Translating gives CASSLEATNIQYF.

This clonotype was recorded many times. The rearrangement joins TRBV11-2 to TRBJ2-1; TRBD2 matches at 8 bases. The CDR3 totals 14 residues. Germline trimming cut 3 bases from V and 8 bases from J; bases unmatched to any gene: 6. The germline V gene encodes CDR1 SGHAT and CDR2 FQNNGV. DNA for the CDR3: TGTGCCAGCAGCTTCCGACTAGCGAACGATGAGCAGTTCTTC. It is translated as CASSFRLANDEQFF.

This clonotype is labeled as medium-sized. The V and J genes are TRBV7-2 and TRBJ2-7; tentatively, D is TRBD2 (6 bases). The V end was cut by 4 bases, the J end by 3 bases, with 22 bases between. Looked up from germline, CDR1 is SGHTA and CDR2 is FQGNSA. This CDR3 spans 17 amino acids. CDR3 region: CASSSNGGWEADYEQYF. DNA for the CDR3: TGTGCCAGCAGCTCGAATGGGGGGTGGGAGGCGGACTACGAGCAGTACTTC.

The table lists this clonotype with many counts. This sequence joins TRBV19 and TRBJ2-1; 9 bases align to TRBD2. Losses at the gene ends were 6 bases for V and 3 bases for J; bases not matched to a gene: 6. The germline gives CDR1 LNHDA, CDR2 SQIVND (reference sequence). The CDR3 consists of 15 residues. The CDR3 DNA follows: TGTGCCAGTAGGGGGCTAGCGGGAATCTACAATGAGCAGTTCTTC. Translated: CASRGLAGIYNEQFF. Complete variable domain (other parts from reference TRBV19 and TRBJ2-1): DGGITQSPKYLFRKEGQNVTLSCEQNLNHDAMYWYRQDPGQGLRLIYYSQIVNDFQKGDIAEGYSVSREKKESFPLTVTSAQKNPTAFYLCASRGLAGIYNEQFFGPGTRLTVL.

In its sample, this clonotype was seen many times. The chain recombines TRBV11-2 with TRBJ2-3; TRBD2 matches 11 bases. Germline CDR1 SGHAT, CDR2 FQNNGV. Losses at the gene ends were 4 bases for V and 0 bases for J; bases not matched to a gene: 6. The CDR3 contains 17 residues. The CDR3 DNA reads TGTGCCAGCAGCTCGCCGACTAGCGGGGCAAGCACAGATACGCAGTATTTT. Its translation: CASSSPTSGASTDTQYF.

This clonotype was counted between two and nine times. CDR3 nucleotide sequence: TGTGCCAGCTCATCGGGCCGAAACACTGAAGCTTTCTTT. This encodes CASSSGRNTEAFF. The V gene is TRBV18, the J gene TRBJ1-1; no definite D call. V was cut by 5 bases and J by 2 bases, with 9 bases left in between. The length of the CDR3 is 13 residues. Germline assignment: CDR1 KGHSH and CDR2 LQKENI.

This clonotype occurred many times. The rearrangement joins TRBV3-1 to TRBJ2-1; D call uncertain. CDR1 is LGHDT and CDR2 is YNNKEL in the germline V gene (reference sequence). This CDR3 is 13 amino acids long. The germline V and J ends were trimmed by 6 bases and 0 bases, with 6 bases remaining between them. As DNA, the CDR3 is TGTGCCAGCAGGGAAAGCTCCTACAATGAGCAGTTCTTC. Protein sequence: CASRESSYNEQFF.

This clonotype occurred many times. The V and J genes are TRBV6-4 and TRBJ2-1, with D perhaps given as TRBD1 or TRBD2 (5 bases each). V was pared by 2 bases and J by 9 bases, with 14 bases between. Germline CDR1 reads MRHNA; CDR2 reads SNTAGT. The CDR3 runs to 14 residues. DNA for the CDR3: TGTGCCAGCAGTGACGGATGGGAGCAGGGTGAGCAGTTCTTC. This sequence encodes CASSDGWEQGEQFF.

This clonotype was counted many times. V and J are TRBV5-1 and TRBJ2-1; 12 bases map to TRBD2. The V and J ends lost 3 bases and 7 bases, in that order; junction bases with no gene match: 8. This CDR3 spans 16 amino acids. Germline CDR1 SGHRS, CDR2 YFSETQ. The CDR3 protein is CASSSRLAGERNEQFF. The CDR3 coding sequence is TGCGCCAGCAGCTCACGACTAGCGGGAGAGAGGAATGAGCAGTTCTTC. Combining the CDR3 with reference TRBV5-1 and TRBJ2-1 gives the whole variable domain KAGVTQTPRYLIKTRGQQVTLSCSPISGHRSVSWYQQTPGQGLQFLFEYFSETQRNKGNFPGRFSGRQFSNSRSEMNVSTLELGDSALYLCASSSRLAGERNEQFFGPGTRLTVL.

This clonotype was counted ten times or more. This chain links TRBV6-2 or TRBV6-3 with TRBJ1-2; 8 bases match TRBD1. From germline, CDR1 is MNHEY and CDR2 SVGEGT. With V trimmed by 6 bases and J by 6 bases, 0 bases remained unmatched. The CDR3 length is 11 residues. CDR3 residues: CASRTGDGYTF. The CDR3 DNA is TGTGCCAGCAGGACAGGGGATGGCTACACCTTC.

This chain links TRBV24-1 with TRBJ1-5; the D gene is possibly TRBD1 (5 bases). The germline V gene encodes CDR1 KGHDR and CDR2 SFDVKD. Trimming took off 9 bases at V and 1 base at J, with 12 bases between the two ends. CDR3 length equals 14 residues. The chain's CDR3 is CATGGAGSNQPQHF. The CDR3 bases are TGTGCCACCGGAGGCGCAGGGAGCAATCAGCCCCAGCATTTT.

J is TRBJ2-3 and V is TRBV12-3 or TRBV12-4; 10 bases match TRBD1. This CDR3 contains 15 residues. J was trimmed by 4 bases and V by 6 bases; bases with no gene match: 7. The CDR3 sequence is CASRPDRGPPDTQYF. The CDR3, as DNA: TGTGCCAGCAGACCTGACAGGGGGCCCCCAGATACGCAGTATTTT.

This sequence joins TRBV6-2 or TRBV6-3 and TRBJ2-6; tentatively, D is TRBD1 (5 bases). Between the trimmed V and J ends, which lost 5 bases and 1 base, there was a span of 9 bases. Germline lookup yields CDR1 MNHEY and CDR2 SVGEGT. The CDR3 consists of 15 residues. The CDR3 nucleotides read TGTGCCAGCAGTGCCAGGGTTTCTGGGGCCAACGTCCTGACTTTC. The encoded protein is CASSARVSGANVLTF.

The chain is built from TRBV3-1 and TRBJ2-1; the D is unclear. Germline assignment: CDR1 LGHDT and CDR2 YNNKEL (reference sequence). CDR3 length equals 13 residues. Trimming took 6 bases from V and 3 from J, leaving 9 bases between them. This chain's CDR3 is CASRPEYYNEQFF. In nucleotides, the CDR3 is TGTGCCAGCAGACCAGAGTACTACAATGAGCAGTTCTTC.

This clonotype occurred many times. The rearrangement joins TRBV6-5 to TRBJ1-5, with no clear D. The V end lost 0 bases, the J end lost 6 bases, and 9 bases lay between the germline ends. From germline, CDR1 is MNHEY and CDR2 SVGAGI. There are 14 residues in the CDR3. As DNA, the CDR3 is TGTGCCAGCAGTTACTCGGAGGGCTTTCAGCCCCAGCATTTT. This translates into CASSYSEGFQPQHF.